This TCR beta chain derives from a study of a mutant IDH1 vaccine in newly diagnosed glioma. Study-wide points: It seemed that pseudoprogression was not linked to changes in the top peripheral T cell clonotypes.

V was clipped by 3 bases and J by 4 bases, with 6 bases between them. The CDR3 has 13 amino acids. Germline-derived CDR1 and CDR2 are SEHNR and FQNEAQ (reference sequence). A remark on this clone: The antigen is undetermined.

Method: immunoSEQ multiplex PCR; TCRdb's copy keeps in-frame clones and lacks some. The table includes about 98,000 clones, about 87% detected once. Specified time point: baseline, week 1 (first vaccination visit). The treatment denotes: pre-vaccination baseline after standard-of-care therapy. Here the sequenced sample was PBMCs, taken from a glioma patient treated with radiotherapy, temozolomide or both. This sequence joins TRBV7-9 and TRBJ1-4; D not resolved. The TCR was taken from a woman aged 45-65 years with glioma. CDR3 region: CASSFGFNEKLFF. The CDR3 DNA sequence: TGTGCCAGCAGCTTCGGCTTTAATGAAAAACTGTTTTTT.